The rows below give T cell receptor beta chains drawn from one sample of a study of blood T cells in healthy people across ages. In TCRdb, the 5' RACE reads were re-called with MiXCR into one record per CDR3 protein. This table has 700,000 or so distinct CDR3 sequences, 22% appearing once. Specimen: blood. The receptors stem from a man between 65 and 79 years old in good health. Each CDR3 is given with its conserved first and last residue.

>TRBJ2-3|TRBV11-2
CASSSVTTDTQYF
>TRBJ1-2|TRBV9
CASSEGGYNYGYTF
>TRBJ1-1|TRBV12-3/TRBV12-4
CASSYNPMNTEAFF
>TRBJ2-5|TRBV5-1
CASSPTLADQETQYF
>TRBJ2-5|TRBV18
CASSPPGLQETQYF
>TRBJ1-2|TRBV27
CASSLSAGGLGYTF
>TRBJ2-3|TRBV7-2
CASSGASDTQYF
>TRBJ1-1|TRBV20-1
CSARVLPGQEAFF
>TRBJ2-1|TRBV20-1
CSAPHTGGNEQFF
>TRBJ2-5|TRBV11-2
CASSQPWGYQETQYF
>TRBJ2-2|TRBV19
CASSPPLGGMNTGELFF
>TRBJ1-1|TRBV20-1
CSAKTGQNTEAFF
>TRBJ2-5|TRBV20-1
CSANSWRTGGVETQYF
>TRBJ2-5|TRBV5-1
CVSSLTGKRETQYF
>TRBJ2-7|TRBV20-1
CSAAKGTVINEQYF
>TRBJ2-1|TRBV6-6
CASSSTGQPGNEQFF